This T cell receptor (beta chain) came from a study of post-analysis software for immune sequencing data. Turning to the study itself: Clinical courses comprised relapsing-remitting, secondary progressive and progressive-relapsing multiple sclerosis.

Turning to this clonotype: No antigen is known for it.

Incorporated into the TCR beta cDNA libraries were unique molecular identifiers, which served to reduce PCR and sequencing biases. From about 1 to 10 million T cells, hundreds of thousands of cDNA molecules were obtained. TCRdb independently ran MiXCR on the PCR reads; one entry per CDR3 protein. The table includes hundreds of thousands of distinct CDR3 sequences, roughly 50% detected once. Findings and caveats of the study: Co-batched samples clustered tightly together by F measure. Relative to controls, patients had five TRBV segments at higher frequency, with TRBV5-6, TRBV5-1 and TRBV20-1 among these. Significantly decreased normalized Chao1 diversity was recorded for multiple sclerosis patients relative to controls.

Germline V lookup: CDR1 SGHTA, CDR2 FQGNSA. Between the trimmed V and J ends, which lost 3 bases and 0 bases, there was a span of 9 bases. The length of the CDR3 is 14 residues. The sequence was collected from a girl aged 5 to 17 with multiple sclerosis. Material for sequencing was blood. V gene TRBV7-2 combines with J gene TRBJ2-7; D is perhaps TRBD1 (5 bases). Here the CDR3 DNA reads TGTGCCAGCAGCTTCAGGGTTTCCTCCTACGAGCAGTACTTC. As protein: CASSFRVSSYEQYF.